This TCR beta chain was profiled in a study of beta chain features in type 1 diabetes. Every single donor gave one heparinised blood draw, and these averaged about 110 mL. It was via CD45RO/CCR7/CD25/CD127/CD95/CD27 that CD4+ naive, central memory, regulatory and stem cell-like memory cells were sorted. This clone was observed a few times. Its antigen remains unidentified. What was sequenced were expressed TCRB transcripts, since all of the isolated RNA had been reverse transcribed. Produced via immunoSEQ multiplex PCR; TCRdb's table is partial and in-frame only. There are 600,000 to 650,000 clones in the sample; 15% to 18% occur only once, and around 0.095% lies in the top ten. Germline V lookup: CDR1 LNHNV, CDR2 YYDKDF (reference sequence). With V trimmed by 9 bases and J by 2 bases, 5 bases remained unmatched. The length of the CDR3 is 13 residues. Study-level findings and limits: In the patient group, naive, central memory and Treg TCRB repertoires seemed more alike than in the healthy donor group.

Input material: naive CD4+ T cells from blood. The clonotype originates from a man between 18 and 35 years old in good health. The V call is TRBV15, the J call TRBJ2-7; 9 positions agree with TRBD1. This chain's CDR3 is CATYHRGPYEQYF. The CDR3 nucleotides read TGTGCCACTTACCACAGGGGGCCCTACGAGCAGTACTTC.